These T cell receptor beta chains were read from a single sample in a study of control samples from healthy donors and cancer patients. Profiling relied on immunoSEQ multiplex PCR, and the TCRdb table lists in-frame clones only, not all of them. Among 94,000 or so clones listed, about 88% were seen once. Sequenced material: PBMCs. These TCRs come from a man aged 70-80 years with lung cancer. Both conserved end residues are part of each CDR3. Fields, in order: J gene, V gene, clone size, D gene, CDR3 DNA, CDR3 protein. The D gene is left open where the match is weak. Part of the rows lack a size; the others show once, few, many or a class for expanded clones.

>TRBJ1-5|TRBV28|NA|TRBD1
TGTGCCAGCAGTTTATCGGGACAGGGTGGTCAGCCCCAGCATTTT
CASSLSGQGGQPQHF
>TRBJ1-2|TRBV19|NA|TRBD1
TGTGCCAGTAGTATGACAGGGCCCGTAGTTATTGGCTACACCTTC
CASSMTGPVVIGYTF
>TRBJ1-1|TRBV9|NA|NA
TGTGCCAGCAGCGTAGGACCAAGAGTAGCTTTCTTT
CASSVGPRVAFF
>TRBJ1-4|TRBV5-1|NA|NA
TGCGCCAGCAGCGACCCAGGTCTCGGGGCTACTAATGAAAAACTGTTTTTT
CASSDPGLGATNEKLFF
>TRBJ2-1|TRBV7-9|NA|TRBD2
TGTGCCAGCAGCTTAGGACTAGCGGTCTACAATGAGCAGTTCTTC
CASSLGLAVYNEQFF
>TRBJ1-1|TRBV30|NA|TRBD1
TGTGCCTGGAGTGACAGGGGGAACACTGAAGCTTTCTTT
CAWSDRGNTEAFF
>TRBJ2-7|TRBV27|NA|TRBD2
TGTGCCAGCAGTTGGGGTATAGCGGGGTACGAGCAGTACTTC
CASSWGIAGYEQYF
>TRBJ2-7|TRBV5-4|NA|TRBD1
TGTGCCAGCAGCCAACAGGGGCTTGCCTACGAGCAGTACTTC
CASSQQGLAYEQYF
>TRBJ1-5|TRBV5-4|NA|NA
TGTGCCAGCAGCTTGGACCCGAATCAGCCCCAGCATTTT
CASSLDPNQPQHF
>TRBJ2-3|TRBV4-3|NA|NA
TGCGCCAGCAGCCAACCTCGATCGGATACGCAGTATTTT
CASSQPRSDTQYF
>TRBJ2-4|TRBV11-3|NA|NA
TGTGCCAGCAGCTCACAGAAAAACATTCAGTACTTC
CASSSQKNIQYF
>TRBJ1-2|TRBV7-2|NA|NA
TGTGCCAGCAGCTCGGTTGGGGGGTCTACCTATGGCTACACCTTC
CASSSVGGSTYGYTF
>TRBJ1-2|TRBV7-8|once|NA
TGTGCCAGCAGCTTAGGAGGGTTGGGAGGCTACACCTTC
CASSLGGLGGYTF
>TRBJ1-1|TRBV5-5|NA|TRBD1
TGTGCCAGCCTATCGGGACAGGCGAACACTGAAGCTTTCTTT
CASLSGQANTEAFF
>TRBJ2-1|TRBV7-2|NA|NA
TGTGCCAGCAGCTTAGCGGGGCGGTCCTACAATGAGCAGTTCTTC
CASSLAGRSYNEQFF
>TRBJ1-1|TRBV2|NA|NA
TGTGCCAGCAGTGAAGCAAGGTGGAACACTGAAGCTTTCTTT
CASSEARWNTEAFF
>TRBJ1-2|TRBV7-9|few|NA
TGTGCCATCTGGAACGGGCCAGGGCTAAACTATGGCTACACCTTC
CAIWNGPGLNYGYTF
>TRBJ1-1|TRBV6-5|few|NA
TGTGCCAGCAGTTACAACGGTAGTCCGCAGACTGAAGCTTTCTTT
CASSYNGSPQTEAFF
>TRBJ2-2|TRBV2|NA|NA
TGTGCCAGCAGTGGAAGGCGGGGCCAGACCGGGGAGCTGTTTTTT
CASSGRRGQTGELFF
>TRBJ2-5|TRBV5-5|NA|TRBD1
TGTGCCAGCGCCCTCTTGGGACAGGGGGAGACCCAGTACTTC
CASALLGQGETQYF
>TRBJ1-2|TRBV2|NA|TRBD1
TGTGCCAGCAAGGAGGGACAGGGTGAGGACTACACCTTC
CASKEGQGEDYTF
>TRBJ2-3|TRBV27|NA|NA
TGTGCCAGCAGTCTTAATCCCCCAGATACGCAGTATTTT
CASSLNPPDTQYF
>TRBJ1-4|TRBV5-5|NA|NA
TGTGCCAGCAGCTTCGGGACTGTTACTAATGAAAAACTGTTTTTT
CASSFGTVTNEKLFF
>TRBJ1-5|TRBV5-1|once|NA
TGCGCCAGCAGCTTGGGTGGAGATCAGCCCCAGCATTTT
CASSLGGDQPQHF
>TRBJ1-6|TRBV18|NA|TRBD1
TGTGCCAGCTCACCCCGGGACAGCGATAATTCACCCCTCCACTTT
CASSPRDSDNSPLHF
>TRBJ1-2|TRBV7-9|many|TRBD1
TGTGCCAGCAGCCCAGGGGGCGTTTATGGCTACACCTTC
CASSPGGVYGYTF
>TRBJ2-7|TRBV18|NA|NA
TGTGCCAGCTCACCACCCGGACGGGGCGCCGCCTACGAGCAGTACTTC
CASSPPGRGAAYEQYF
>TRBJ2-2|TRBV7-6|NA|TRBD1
TGTGCCAGCAGCTTAGATCCGACAGGGCCCGGGGAGCTGTTTTTT
CASSLDPTGPGELFF
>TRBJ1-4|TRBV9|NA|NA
TGTGCCAGCAGCGTAGGGCAGACCCTTAATGAAAAACTGTTTTTT
CASSVGQTLNEKLFF
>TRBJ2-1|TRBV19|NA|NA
TGTGCCAGTAGTAAAGGTCAGGGGAGTATAATTCCCGATGAGCAGTTCTTC
CASSKGQGSIIPDEQFF
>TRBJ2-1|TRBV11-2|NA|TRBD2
TGTGCCAGCAGCTTACGCGGGGGGGCACTTAGCTACAATGAGCAGTTCTTC
CASSLRGGALSYNEQFF
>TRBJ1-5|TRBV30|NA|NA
TGTGCCTGGAGCCAAGGGGGAGGAGATCAGCCCCAGCATTTT
CAWSQGGGDQPQHF
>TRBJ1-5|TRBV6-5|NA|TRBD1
TGTGCCGGGGGGGACAGGGGACGCAATCAGCCCCAGCATTTT
CAGGDRGRNQPQHF
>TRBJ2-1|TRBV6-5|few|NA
TGTGCCAGCAGTTTGAGCCACAGCTCCTACAATGAGCAGTTCTTC
CASSLSHSSYNEQFF
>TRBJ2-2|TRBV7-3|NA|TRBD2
TGTGCCAGCAGCCCTACGGGACTAGCGGGGGTTCCCGGGGAGCTGTTTTTT
CASSPTGLAGVPGELFF
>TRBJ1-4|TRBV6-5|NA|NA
TGTGCCAGCAGTTACTCGAACCAGAATAATGAAAAACTGTTTTTT
CASSYSNQNNEKLFF
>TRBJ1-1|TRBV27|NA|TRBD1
TGTGCCAGCAGAGAAACAGGGGGCAACTCTGAAGCTTTCTTT
CASRETGGNSEAFF
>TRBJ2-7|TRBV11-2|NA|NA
TGTGCCAGCAGCTTAGCCCTTGGCGGGGCTACCTACGAGCAGTACTTC
CASSLALGGATYEQYF
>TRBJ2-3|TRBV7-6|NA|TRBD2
TGTGCCAGCAGCCCGAATAGCGGGGGGCGGACAGATACGCAGTATTTT
CASSPNSGGRTDTQYF
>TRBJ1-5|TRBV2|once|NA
TGTGCCAGCACATGGGGGTTCGGGGGCGGTCAGCCCCAGCATTTT
CASTWGFGGGQPQHF
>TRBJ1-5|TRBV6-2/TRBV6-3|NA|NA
TGTGCCAGCAGTTACTCGCTACCCGGGACACCGAATCAGCCCCAGCATTTT
CASSYSLPGTPNQPQHF
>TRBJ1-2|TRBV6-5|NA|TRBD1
TGTGCCAGCAGACGCGGGACAGACGGCTACACCTTC
CASRRGTDGYTF
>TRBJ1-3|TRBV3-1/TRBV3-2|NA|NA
TGTGCCAGCAGCCAGAGTGGGTTCTCTGGAAACACCATATATTTT
CASSQSGFSGNTIYF
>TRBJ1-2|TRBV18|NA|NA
TGTGCCAGCTCACGGACGGCTTACGATGGCTACACCTTC
CASSRTAYDGYTF
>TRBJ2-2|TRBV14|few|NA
TGTGCCAGCAGCCAACGCACCGGGACCGGGGAGCTGTTTTTT
CASSQRTGTGELFF
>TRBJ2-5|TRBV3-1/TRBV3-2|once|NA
TGTGCCAGCAGCCAAGAGGTATTCCAAGAGACCCAGTACTTC
CASSQEVFQETQYF
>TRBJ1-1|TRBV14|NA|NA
TGTGCCAGCAGCCAACGAACTGGGGGATACAACACTGAAGCTTTCTTT
CASSQRTGGYNTEAFF
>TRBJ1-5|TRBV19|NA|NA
TGTGCCAGTAGTATAGACTCTTCCAGGCTAGGTCAGCCCCAGCATTTT
CASSIDSSRLGQPQHF
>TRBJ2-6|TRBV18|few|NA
TGTGCCAGCTCACCACTTCCAGGGTCTGGGGCCAACGTCCTGACTTTC
CASSPLPGSGANVLTF
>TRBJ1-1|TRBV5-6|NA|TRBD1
TGTGCCAGCAGCCCTGGACAGGGGGTGAGCAACACTGAAGCTTTCTTT
CASSPGQGVSNTEAFF
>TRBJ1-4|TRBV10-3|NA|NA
TGTGCCATCAGTGCAGGACCAGGTGAAAAACTGTTTTTT
CAISAGPGEKLFF
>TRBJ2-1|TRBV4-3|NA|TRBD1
TGCGCCAGCGCTGTACAGGGGGCCCCCTACAATGAGCAGTTCTTC
CASAVQGAPYNEQFF
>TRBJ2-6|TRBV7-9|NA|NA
TGTGCCAGCAGCTTAGCGCCGAGGGTCTCTCGCTCTGGGGCCAACGTCCTGACTTTC
CASSLAPRVSRSGANVLTF
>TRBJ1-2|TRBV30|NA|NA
TGTGCCTGGAGAGGTTCTGGGGGGCAAGACTATGGCTACACCTTC
CAWRGSGGQDYGYTF
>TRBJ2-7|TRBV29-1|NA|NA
TGCAGCGTCCTAGGACAGTCCCTACGACAGCAGTACTTC
CSVLGQSLRQQYF